This is a list of T cell receptor beta chains from one sample in a study of T cell responses to AZD1222 COVID-19 vaccine. Sequencing used immunoSEQ multiplex PCR; TCRdb keeps in-frame clones, though not all of them. The table includes tens of thousands of clones, roughly 90% detected once. The starting material was peripheral blood, obtained 28 days after the second AZD1222 dose. These receptor sequences come from an adult who received the AZD1222 COVID-19 vaccine. CDR3s include the opening cysteine and the closing phenylalanine or tryptophan. The D gene is left open where the match is weak. Clone size appears in some rows only: once, few, many, or a class for an expanded clone.

j_call d_call clone_size v_call cdr3_nt cdr3_aa
TRBJ2-1 . . TRBV5-8 TGTGCCAGCAGCTTGACAGGGATCGGAAGCAATGAGCAGTTCTTC CASSLTGIGSNEQFF
TRBJ2-1 TRBD2 . TRBV5-6 TGTGCCAGCTTACGGCTGGCGGGGGCCTACAATGAGCAGTTCTTC CASLRLAGAYNEQFF
TRBJ2-3 . . TRBV7-9 TGTGCCAGCAGCTTACTACTTCCAGATACGCAGTATTTT CASSLLLPDTQYF
TRBJ1-2 TRBD1 . TRBV2 TGTGCCAGCAGTAGGAGGGGGCAGGGCTATGGCTACACCTTC CASSRRGQGYGYTF
TRBJ1-2 . . TRBV3-1/TRBV3-2 TGTGCCAGCAGCCAGGGTGGCAGGAGAATCTATGGCTACACCTTC CASSQGGRRIYGYTF
TRBJ2-1 TRBD2 . TRBV4-1 TGCGCCAGCAGCCATCAATTTAGCGGGGGTTCCTACAATGAGCAGTTCTTC CASSHQFSGGSYNEQFF
TRBJ2-2 . medium-sized TRBV7-8 TGTGCCAGCAGCTTAGTCAGGTCCAACGCCGGGGAGCTGTTTTTT CASSLVRSNAGELFF
TRBJ1-3 . . TRBV19 TGTGCCAGTACTGTCCCCCGAGCGTCTGGAAACACCATATATTTT CASTVPRASGNTIYF
TRBJ1-4 . . TRBV2 TGTGCCAGCGGCGTAGGTGAAAAACTGTTTTTT CASGVGEKLFF
TRBJ2-5 TRBD2 . TRBV25-1 TGTGCCAGCAGTGACGTAGCGGGAGGCCAAGAGACCCAGTACTTC CASSDVAGGQETQYF
TRBJ2-1 TRBD1 . TRBV11-3 TGTGCCAGCAGCTTAAGGGGACAGGGGCGCGGATTTGAGCAGTTCTTC CASSLRGQGRGFEQFF
TRBJ2-3 TRBD2 . TRBV11-2 TGTGCCAGCAGCCTAGCGGGAGCCCTAGCAGATACGCAGTATTTT CASSLAGALADTQYF
TRBJ2-7 TRBD2 . TRBV6-4 TGTGCCAGCAGTGACAGGGAGGGCTACGAGCAGTACTTC CASSDREGYEQYF
TRBJ2-4 TRBD2 . TRBV6-2/TRBV6-3 TGTGCCAGCAGCCCCGGGAGGCGCATTCAGTACTTC CASSPGRRIQYF
TRBJ2-7 . . TRBV9 TGTGCCAGCAGCAAAGACAGTCCCTACGAGCAGTACTTC CASSKDSPYEQYF
TRBJ2-1 . . TRBV29-1 TGCAGCGTTGACCCAGGAAGGGAGGCCTACAATGAGCAGTTCTTC CSVDPGREAYNEQFF
TRBJ1-4 . . TRBV30 TGTGCCTGGAGTGTAGGCGAAGAAAAACTGTTTTTT CAWSVGEEKLFF
TRBJ1-6 . . TRBV5-1 TGCGCCAGCAGCTCCATCGGACAAAGGGAGTCACCCCTCCACTTT CASSSIGQRESPLHF
TRBJ2-2 TRBD2 . TRBV29-1 TGCAGCGTTGCCCCCTATGGGACTAGAGTCACCGGGGAGCTGTTTTTT CSVAPYGTRVTGELFF
TRBJ1-5 . . TRBV30 TGTGCCTGGAGTGAAGACAGCAATCAGCCCCAGCATTTT CAWSEDSNQPQHF
TRBJ1-2 TRBD1 once TRBV29-1 TGCAGCGTTGGACAGGGTGACGGCTATGGCTACACCTTC CSVGQGDGYGYTF
TRBJ2-6 . . TRBV11-3 TGTGCCAGCAGCCCCGCAGGGCCTGGGGCCAACGTCCTGACTTTC CASSPAGPGANVLTF
TRBJ2-7 . . TRBV6-4 TGTGCCAGCAGTGACATCGGGGGCCACGAGCAGTACTTC CASSDIGGHEQYF
TRBJ1-1 . . TRBV5-1 TGCGCCAGCAGCTGGGGGACGGGTGGTGAAGCTTTCTTT CASSWGTGGEAFF
TRBJ2-2 . . TRBV6-5 TGTGCCAGCAATTTTGGGGGGATCTCTACCGGGGAGCTGTTTTTT CASNFGGISTGELFF
TRBJ1-1 . . TRBV2 TGTGCCAGCAGTCCCCAGATTGAAGCTTTCTTT CASSPQIEAFF
TRBJ2-3 TRBD1 . TRBV6-5 TGTGCCAGCAGTTACTCCCGACAGGGGACAGATACGCAGTATTTT CASSYSRQGTDTQYF
TRBJ2-5 . . TRBV21-1 TGTGCCAGCAGCAAAGCGGAGCCTGGGGCCGAGACCCAGTACTTC CASSKAEPGAETQYF
TRBJ1-5 TRBD1 . TRBV6-2/TRBV6-3 TGTGCCAGCAGCTGGACAGGGGGCAATCAGCCCCAGCATTTT CASSWTGGNQPQHF
TRBJ2-5 . . TRBV11-2 TGTGCCAGCAGCTTAGTCTGGGAAGAGACCCAGTACTTC CASSLVWEETQYF
TRBJ1-4 . . TRBV5-4 TGTGCCAGCAGCTTGAGGGGGAGTAATGAAAAACTGTTTTTT CASSLRGSNEKLFF